This T cell receptor (beta chain) is from a study of T cell responses to AZD1222 COVID-19 vaccine. Overall study results and limits: Nearly half of spike-specific TCRs reportedly go after variant regions that carry no mutations. Repertoire sampling was restricted to post-peak T cell response timepoints. The sample set comprised mostly white British donors with more females, and clonal diversity was possibly underestimated.

The ends were cut back, 7 bases at V and 4 bases at J, with 11 bases in the middle. The CDR3 consists of 13 residues. Germline CDR1 and CDR2: ENHRY and SYGVKD. The data were produced by immunoSEQ multiplex PCR, yet TCRdb's version contains in-frame clones alone and is incomplete. The sample contains around 78,000 clones, roughly 90% of which appear only once. About this clone: The antigen is unknown.

The chain links TRBV10-3 to TRBJ1-5, with TRBD1 as a possible D gene (5 bases). The receptor comes from an adult in good health. The material was peripheral blood, obtained on day 0 of AZD1222 vaccination. CDR3 loop: CAINGGSNQPQHF. The CDR3 DNA reads as TGTGCCATCAACGGGGGTTCGAATCAGCCCCAGCATTTT.